The clone carrying this TCR beta chain has a count of ten or more. Stated time point: newly diagnosed GD, antithyroid drugs for less than 3 months. PBMC RNA served as the TCR library source. According to the study, TCR beta libraries were built with iRepertoire HTBI primers and CDR3-region Arm-PCR. Each CDR3 protein gets one entry after TCRdb re-called the multiplex PCR reads with MiXCR. Of a few hundred thousand distinct CDR3 sequences listed, 12% are singletons. These data originate in a study of regulatory T cells in long-lasting Graves disease. Turning to the study itself: Antithyroid drugs had been taken by newly diagnosed Graves' patients for under 3 months.

This CDR3 contains 15 residues. V shed 6 bases, J shed 7 bases, and the junction held 4 bases outside the gene matches. The germline gives CDR1 ENHRY, CDR2 SYGVKD. This same sample was also part of a study on T cells in Graves' hyperthyroidism and ophthalmopathy. From that paper: Exclusion followed for patients with uncontrolled infection, other autoimmune disease, pregnancy or lactation.

Here the sequenced sample was peripheral blood mononuclear cells (PBMCs), taken at new diagnosis, from a patient treated with antithyroid drugs. The J gene is TRBJ2-1, the V gene TRBV10-3; 15 bases map to TRBD2. The TCR originated in a woman under 30 with Graves disease. CDR3 sequence (DNA): TGTGCCATCAGGAGGACTAGCGGGGGGGAAAATGAGCAGTTCTTC. It translates to CAIRRTSGGENEQFF.